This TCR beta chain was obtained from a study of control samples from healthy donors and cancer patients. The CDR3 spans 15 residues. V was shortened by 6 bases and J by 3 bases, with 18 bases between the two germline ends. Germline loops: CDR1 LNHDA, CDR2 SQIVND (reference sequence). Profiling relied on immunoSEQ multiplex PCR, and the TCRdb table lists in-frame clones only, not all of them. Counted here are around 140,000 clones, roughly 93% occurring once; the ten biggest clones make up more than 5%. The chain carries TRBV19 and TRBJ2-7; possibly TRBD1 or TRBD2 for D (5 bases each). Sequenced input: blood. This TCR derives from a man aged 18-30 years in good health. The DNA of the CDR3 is TGTGCCAGTAGAAAGGGGACGCTCGGTAACTACGAGCAGTACTTC. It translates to CASRKGTLGNYEQYF.